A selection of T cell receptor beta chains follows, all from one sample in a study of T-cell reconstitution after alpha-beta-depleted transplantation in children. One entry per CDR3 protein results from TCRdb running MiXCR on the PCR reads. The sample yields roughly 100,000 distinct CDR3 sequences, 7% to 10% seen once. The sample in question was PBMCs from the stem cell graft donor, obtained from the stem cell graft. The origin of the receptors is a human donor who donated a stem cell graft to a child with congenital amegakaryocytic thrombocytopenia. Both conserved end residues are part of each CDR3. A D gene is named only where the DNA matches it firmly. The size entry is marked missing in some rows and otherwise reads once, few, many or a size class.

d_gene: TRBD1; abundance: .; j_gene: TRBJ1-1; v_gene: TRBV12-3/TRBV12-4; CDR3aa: CASSLGGQGLDAFF; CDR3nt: TGTGCCAGCAGTCTTGGAGGACAGGGCCTTGATGCTTTCTTT
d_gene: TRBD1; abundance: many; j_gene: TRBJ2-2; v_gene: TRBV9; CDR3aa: CASSVDPIMGTVNTGELFF; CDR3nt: TGTGCCAGCAGCGTAGACCCGATTATGGGGACAGTGAACACCGGGGAGCTGTTTTTT
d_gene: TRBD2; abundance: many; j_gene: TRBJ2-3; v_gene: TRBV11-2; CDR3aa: CASSSTSAATMVNTDTQYF; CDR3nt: TGTGCCAGCAGCAGTACTAGCGCCGCGACAATGGTAAACACAGATACGCAGTATTTT
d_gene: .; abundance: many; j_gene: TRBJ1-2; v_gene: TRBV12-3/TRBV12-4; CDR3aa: CASRRESGYGYTF; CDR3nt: TGTGCCAGCCGAAGGGAATCGGGCTATGGCTACACCTTC
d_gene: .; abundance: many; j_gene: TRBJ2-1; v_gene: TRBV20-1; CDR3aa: CSARVEGPNEQFF; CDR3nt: TGCAGTGCTAGAGTTGAAGGGCCCAATGAGCAGTTCTTC
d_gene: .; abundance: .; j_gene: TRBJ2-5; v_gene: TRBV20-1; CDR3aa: CSATGTGEETQYF; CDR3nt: TGCAGTGCTACCGGGACTGGGGAGGAGACCCAGTACTTC
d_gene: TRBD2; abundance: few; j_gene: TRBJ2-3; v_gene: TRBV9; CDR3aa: CASSEFGLAGVADTQYF; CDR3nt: TGTGCCAGCAGCGAGTTTGGCCTAGCGGGAGTGGCAGATACGCAGTATTTT
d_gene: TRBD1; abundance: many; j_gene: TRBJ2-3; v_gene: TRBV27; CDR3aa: CASSWTGSTDTQYF; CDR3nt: TGTGCCAGCAGTTGGACAGGAAGCACAGATACGCAGTATTTT
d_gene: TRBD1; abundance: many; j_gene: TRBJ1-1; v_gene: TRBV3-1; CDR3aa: CASSLDRGGAFF; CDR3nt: TGTGCCAGCAGCTTGGACAGGGGAGGCGCTTTCTTT
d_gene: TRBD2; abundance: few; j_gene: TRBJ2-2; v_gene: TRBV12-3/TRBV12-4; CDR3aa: CASSRGGSTGELFF; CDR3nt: TGTGCCAGCAGCCGGGGGGGGAGCACCGGGGAGCTGTTTTTT
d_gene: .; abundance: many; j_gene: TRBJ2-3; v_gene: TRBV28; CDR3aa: CASRFGTDVTDTQYF; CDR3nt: TGTGCCAGCAGATTTGGGACGGACGTCACAGATACGCAGTATTTT
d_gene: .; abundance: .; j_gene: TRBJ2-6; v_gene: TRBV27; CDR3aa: CASSSPGELGLSGANVLTF; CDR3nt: TGTGCCAGCAGCTCCCCAGGGGAGTTAGGCCTATCTGGGGCCAACGTCCTGACTTTC
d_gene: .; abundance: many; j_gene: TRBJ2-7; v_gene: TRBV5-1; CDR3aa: CASSLDPGLVYEQYF; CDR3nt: TGCGCCAGCAGCTTGGACCCGGGACTGGTCTACGAGCAGTACTTC
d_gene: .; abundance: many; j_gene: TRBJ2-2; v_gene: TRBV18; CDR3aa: CASSPQGANTGELFF; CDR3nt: TGTGCCAGCTCACCGCAAGGGGCGAACACCGGGGAGCTGTTTTTT
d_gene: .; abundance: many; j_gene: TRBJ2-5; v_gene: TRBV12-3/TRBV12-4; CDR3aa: CASSFRGPGEETQYF; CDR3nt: TGTGCCAGCAGTTTTAGGGGCCCCGGGGAAGAGACCCAGTACTTC
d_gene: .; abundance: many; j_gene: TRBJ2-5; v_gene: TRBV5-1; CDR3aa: CASSLEAGGEETQYF; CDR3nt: TGCGCCAGCAGCTTGGAGGCAGGGGGGGAAGAGACCCAGTACTTC
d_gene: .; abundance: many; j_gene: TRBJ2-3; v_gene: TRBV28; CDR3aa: CASSFTVGFSNTQYF; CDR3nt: TGTGCCAGCAGTTTCACGGTTGGGTTTTCAAATACGCAGTATTTT
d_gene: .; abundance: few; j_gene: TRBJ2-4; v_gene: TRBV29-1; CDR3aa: CSVEVVQDGIAKNIQYF; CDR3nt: TGCAGCGTTGAAGTCGTACAGGATGGGATAGCCAAAAACATTCAGTACTTC
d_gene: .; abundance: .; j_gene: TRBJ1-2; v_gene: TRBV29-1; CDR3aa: CSVLGLSRDGYTF; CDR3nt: TGCAGCGTCCTCGGACTGTCTCGGGATGGCTACACCTTC
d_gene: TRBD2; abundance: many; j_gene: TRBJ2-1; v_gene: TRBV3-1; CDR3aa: CASSQIGWRGSYNEQFF; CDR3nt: TGTGCCAGCAGCCAAATAGGGTGGCGCGGGAGCTACAATGAGCAGTTCTTC
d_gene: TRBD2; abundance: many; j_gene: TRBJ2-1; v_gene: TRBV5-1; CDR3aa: CASSGTGLAAFYNEQFF; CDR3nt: TGCGCCAGCAGCGGAACGGGACTAGCGGCTTTCTACAATGAGCAGTTCTTC
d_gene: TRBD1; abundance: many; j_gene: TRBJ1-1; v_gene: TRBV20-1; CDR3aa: CSAAREDRGTAFF; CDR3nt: TGCAGTGCTGCCCGAGAGGACAGGGGAACGGCTTTCTTT
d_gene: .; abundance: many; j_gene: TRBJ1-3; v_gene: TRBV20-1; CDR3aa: CSAASDSHSGNTIYF; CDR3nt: TGCAGTGCTGCTTCTGACTCACACTCTGGAAACACCATATATTTT
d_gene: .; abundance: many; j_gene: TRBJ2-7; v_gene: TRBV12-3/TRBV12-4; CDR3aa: CASTMRGRERYEQYF; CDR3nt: TGTGCCAGCACCATGCGGGGCAGGGAAAGGTACGAGCAGTACTTC
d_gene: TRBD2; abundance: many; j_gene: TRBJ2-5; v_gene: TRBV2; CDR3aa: CASSEPSGGAETQYF; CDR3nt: TGTGCCAGCAGTGAACCTAGCGGGGGGGCGGAGACCCAGTACTTC
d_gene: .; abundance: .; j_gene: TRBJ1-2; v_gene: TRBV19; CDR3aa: CASSFQGDGYTF; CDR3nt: TGTGCCAGTAGTTTCCAAGGAGATGGCTACACCTTC
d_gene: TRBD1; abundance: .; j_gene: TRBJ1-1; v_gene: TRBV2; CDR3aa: CASQGTVNTEAFF; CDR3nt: TGTGCCAGCCAGGGGACAGTGAACACTGAAGCTTTCTTT
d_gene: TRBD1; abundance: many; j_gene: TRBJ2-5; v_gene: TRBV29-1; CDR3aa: CSAAGGAGETQYF; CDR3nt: TGCAGCGCGGCAGGGGGCGCGGGCGAGACCCAGTACTTC
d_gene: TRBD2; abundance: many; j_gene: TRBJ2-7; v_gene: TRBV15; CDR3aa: CATSRDLTSGVYEQYF; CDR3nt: TGTGCCACCAGCAGAGATTTGACTAGCGGAGTCTACGAGCAGTACTTC
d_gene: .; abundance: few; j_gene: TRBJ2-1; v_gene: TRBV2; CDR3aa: CASTSYNEQFF; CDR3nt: TGTGCCAGCACCTCCTACAATGAGCAGTTCTTC
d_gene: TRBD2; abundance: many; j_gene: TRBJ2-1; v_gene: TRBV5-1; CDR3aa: CASSLVSSGSHNEQFF; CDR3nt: TGCGCCAGCAGCTTGGTCTCTAGCGGGAGTCACAATGAGCAGTTCTTC
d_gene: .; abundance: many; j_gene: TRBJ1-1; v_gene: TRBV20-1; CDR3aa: CSADPFDFEAFF; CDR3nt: TGCAGTGCGGATCCTTTCGATTTTGAAGCTTTCTTT
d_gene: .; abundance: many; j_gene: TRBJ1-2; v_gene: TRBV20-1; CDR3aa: CSARDGQYLYGYTF; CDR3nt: TGCAGTGCTAGAGACGGACAGTACCTCTATGGCTACACCTTC
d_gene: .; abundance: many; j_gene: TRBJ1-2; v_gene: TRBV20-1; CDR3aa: CSARSDYGYTF; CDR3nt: TGCAGTGCCAGAAGCGACTATGGCTACACCTTC
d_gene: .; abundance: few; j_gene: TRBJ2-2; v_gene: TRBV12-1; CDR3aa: CASRRSRLAGGPKEELFF; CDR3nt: TGTGCCAGCAGACGTAGTCGGCTAGCGGGAGGGCCTAAAGAGGAGCTGTTTTTT
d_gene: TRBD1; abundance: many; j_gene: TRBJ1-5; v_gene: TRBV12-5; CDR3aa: CASGATGGRCQPQHF; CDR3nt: TGTGCTAGTGGCGCTACAGGGGGCCGATGTCAGCCCCAGCATTTT
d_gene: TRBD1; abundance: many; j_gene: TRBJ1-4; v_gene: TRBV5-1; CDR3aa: CASSYNTGTGNEKLFF; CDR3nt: TGCGCCAGCAGCTACAATACCGGGACAGGGAATGAAAAACTGTTTTTT
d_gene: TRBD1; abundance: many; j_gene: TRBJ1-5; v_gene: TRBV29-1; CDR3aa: CSVGQGYSNQPQHF; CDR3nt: TGCAGCGTTGGACAGGGATATAGCAATCAGCCCCAGCATTTT
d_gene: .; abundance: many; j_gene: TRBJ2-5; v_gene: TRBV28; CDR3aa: CASSRSGVQETQYF; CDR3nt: TGTGCCAGCAGCAGATCAGGAGTACAAGAGACCCAGTACTTC
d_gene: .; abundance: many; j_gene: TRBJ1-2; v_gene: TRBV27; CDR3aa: CASSSTGRGYGYTF; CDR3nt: TGTGCCAGCAGTTCTACAGGGCGGGGCTATGGCTACACCTTC
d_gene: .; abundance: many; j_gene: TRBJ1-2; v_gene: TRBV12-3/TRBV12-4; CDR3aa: CASSLFSPGQGGYTF; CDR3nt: TGTGCCAGCAGTTTATTCAGTCCGGGCCAAGGTGGCTACACCTTC
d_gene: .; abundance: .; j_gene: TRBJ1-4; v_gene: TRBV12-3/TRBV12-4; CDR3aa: CASSSQGRDEKLFF; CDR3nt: TGTGCCAGCAGTTCTCAGGGGAGAGATGAAAAACTGTTTTTT
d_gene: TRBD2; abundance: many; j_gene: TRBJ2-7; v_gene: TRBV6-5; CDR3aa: CASRKLAGTSYEQYF; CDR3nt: TGTGCCAGCAGAAAACTAGCGGGGACCTCCTACGAGCAGTACTTC
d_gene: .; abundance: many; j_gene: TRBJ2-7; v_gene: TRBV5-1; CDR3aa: CASSLGRSLGEQYF; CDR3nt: TGCGCCAGCAGCTTGGGCAGGTCCCTGGGGGAGCAGTACTTC
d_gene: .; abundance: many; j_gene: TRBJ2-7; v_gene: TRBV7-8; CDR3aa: CASSLDEGSYEQYF; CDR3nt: TGTGCCAGCAGCTTAGATGAAGGCTCCTACGAGCAGTACTTC